The 8 T cell receptor beta chains below were found in one sample sequenced in a study of vaccination and CD4 T cells after COVID-19. Their specific antigens are unknown. The sample's treatment: roughly nine-day PBMC culture with coronavirus spike peptide pools or control peptides (ViraFEST assay). Once obtained from cultured CD4+ T cells, the DNA was sequenced using the Oncomine TCR Beta short-read assay. TCRdb re-analysed the PCR reads in MiXCR, keeping a single row per CDR3 protein. This sample has 10,000 to 15,000 distinct CDR3 sequences, with 55% to 65% found just once. The sequenced material came from CD4+ T cells from blood, cultured in vitro. The source is a human donor who had recovered from COVID-19.

The chain combines TRBV6-1 with TRBJ1-1; no firm D call. The germline gives CDR1 MNHNS, CDR2 SASEGT. This CDR3 comprises 13 residues. Trimming left V 6 bases short and J 3 bases short, with 11 bases between. The CDR3 loop reads CASSPGVDTEAFF. Here the CDR3 DNA reads TGTGCCAGCAGCCCCGGGGTCGACACTGAAGCTTTCTTT.

This clonotype has a handful of counts. The chain combines TRBV6-1 with TRBJ1-1, with D unclear. V lost 8 bases to trimming and J lost 4 bases, with 14 bases between them. The CDR3 contains 13 residues. Per germline, CDR1 MNHNS and CDR2 SASEGT. CDR3 nucleotides: TGTGCCAGCTCAGAAACCCGGGGCACTGAAGCTTTCTTT. This encodes CASSETRGTEAFF.

The chain couples TRBV7-2 to TRBJ2-5; D may correspond to TRBD1 or TRBD2 (5 bases each). V dropped 3 bases and J dropped 2 bases, with 10 bases sitting between them. Germline V CDR1 and CDR2: SGHTA, FQGNSA. The CDR3 contains 14 residues. As DNA, the CDR3 is TGTGCCAGCAGCTTCACGGGGCTACAAGAGACCCAGTACTTC. Encoded protein: CASSFTGLQETQYF.

The gene calls are TRBV6-1 and TRBJ1-2, with 11 bases fitting TRBD1. Germline CDR1 is MNHNS and CDR2 is SASEGT. The CDR3 length is 14 residues. V dropped 11 bases and J dropped 3; count of bases not matched to a gene: 8. The CDR3 DNA is TGTGCCGGGGGACAGGGGGGATTTGACTATGGCTACACCTTC. The encoded protein is CAGGQGGFDYGYTF.

The CDR3 region is CATSETDRDEQYF. The CDR3, as DNA: TGTGCCACCAGTGAGACTGACAGGGACGAGCAGTACTTC. J is TRBJ2-7 and V is TRBV24-1; 7 nucleotides match TRBD1. The length of the CDR3 is 13 residues. V gave up 4 bases and J gave up 5 bases; unmatched junction bases: 4. From germline, CDR1 is KGHDR and CDR2 SFDVKD.

A note on this clonotype: One junction end disagrees with the germline gene, perhaps due to a read error. V usage is TRBV3-1 and J usage is TRBJ1-6; D possibly corresponds to TRBD1 (5 bases). Germline V CDR1 and CDR2: LGHDT, YNNKEL (reference sequence). This CDR3 has 16 residues. The CDR3 region has the DNA TGTGTCAGCAGCCAAAGACAGAGCTCCTATAATTCACCCCTCCACTTT. Protein product: CVSSQRQSSYNSPLHF.

V and J are TRBV20-1 and TRBJ1-5; TRBD1 might be the D (5 bases). CDR1 DFQATT and CDR2 SNEGSKA come from the germline V gene (reference sequence). The CDR3 is 14 amino acids. Trimming cost V 3 bases and J 3 bases, with 12 bases left between them. The CDR3 protein is CSASRGSHNQPQHF. The DNA of the CDR3 is TGCAGTGCTAGTAGGGGCAGTCACAATCAGCCCCAGCATTTT.

The V gene is TRBV6-1, the J gene TRBJ1-2; TRBD1 aligns across 9 bases. Trimming removed 6 bases from V and 3 bases from J; junction bases left unmatched: 2. The CDR3 sequence is 13 residues long. Germline CDR1 is MNHNS and CDR2 is SASEGT. CDR3: CASRRDRDYGYTF. The CDR3 coding sequence is TGTGCCAGCAGGAGGGACAGGGACTATGGCTACACCTTC.